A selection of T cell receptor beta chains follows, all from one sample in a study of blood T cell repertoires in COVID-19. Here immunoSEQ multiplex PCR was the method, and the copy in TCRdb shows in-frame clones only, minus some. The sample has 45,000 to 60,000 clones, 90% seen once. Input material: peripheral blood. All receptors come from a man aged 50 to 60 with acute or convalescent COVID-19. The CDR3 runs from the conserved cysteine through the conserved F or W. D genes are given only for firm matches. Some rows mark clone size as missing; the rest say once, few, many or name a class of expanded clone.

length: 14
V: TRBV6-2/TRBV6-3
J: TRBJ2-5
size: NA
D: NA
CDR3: CASSIDRLQETQYF
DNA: TGTGCCAGCAGTATCGACAGGTTACAAGAGACCCAGTACTTC

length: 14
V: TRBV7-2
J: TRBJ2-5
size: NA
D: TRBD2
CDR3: CASSPTSSVETQYF
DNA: TGTGCCAGCAGTCCGACTAGCAGTGTGGAGACCCAGTACTTC

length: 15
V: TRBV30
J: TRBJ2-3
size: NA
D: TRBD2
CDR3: CAWSRLAGGTDTQYF
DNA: TGTGCCTGGAGCAGACTAGCGGGAGGCACAGATACGCAGTATTTT

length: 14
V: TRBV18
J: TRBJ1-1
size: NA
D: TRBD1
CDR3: CASSRTGRETEAFF
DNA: TGTGCCAGCTCGCGGACAGGGAGGGAAACTGAAGCTTTCTTT

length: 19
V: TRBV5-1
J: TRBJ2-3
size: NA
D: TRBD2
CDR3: CASNSERLAESPSTDTQYF
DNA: TGCGCCAGCAACTCCGAAAGACTAGCGGAGAGCCCGAGCACAGATACGCAGTATTTT

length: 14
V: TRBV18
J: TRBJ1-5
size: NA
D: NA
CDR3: CASSPQRVGQPQHF
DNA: TGTGCCAGCTCACCTCAGAGGGTTGGTCAGCCCCAGCATTTT

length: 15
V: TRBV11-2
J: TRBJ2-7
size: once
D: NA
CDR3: CASSTQALPLYEQYF
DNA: TGTGCCAGCAGCACCCAAGCGCTCCCCCTTTACGAGCAGTACTTC

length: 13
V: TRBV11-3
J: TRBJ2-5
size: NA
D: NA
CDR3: CASSLRTVETQYF
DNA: TGTGCCAGCAGCTTAAGAACGGTAGAGACCCAGTACTTC

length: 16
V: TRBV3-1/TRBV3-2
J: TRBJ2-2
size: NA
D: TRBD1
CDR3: CASSQVRTGNSGELFF
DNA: TGTGCCAGCAGCCAAGTCAGGACAGGGAATTCCGGGGAGCTGTTTTTT

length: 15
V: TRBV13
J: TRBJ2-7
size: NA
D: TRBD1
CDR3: CASSPAGTGPYEQYF
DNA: TGTGCCAGCAGCCCAGCCGGGACAGGGCCCTACGAGCAGTACTTC

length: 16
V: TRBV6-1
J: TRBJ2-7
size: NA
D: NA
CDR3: CASSELGAGPDYEQYF
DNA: TGTGCCAGCAGTGAGCTGGGGGCAGGGCCGGATTACGAGCAGTACTTC

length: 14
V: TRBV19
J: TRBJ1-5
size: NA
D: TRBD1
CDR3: CASSIAGGWQPQHF
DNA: TGTGCCAGTAGTATAGCAGGGGGCTGGCAGCCCCAGCATTTT

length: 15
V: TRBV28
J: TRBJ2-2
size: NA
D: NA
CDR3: CASTLGGKFHGELFF
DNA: TGTGCCAGCACCCTTGGAGGGAAGTTCCACGGGGAGCTGTTTTTT

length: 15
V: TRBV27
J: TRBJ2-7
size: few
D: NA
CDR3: CASSLRRQITYEQYF
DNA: TGTGCCAGCAGTTTAAGGCGACAGATCACCTACGAGCAGTACTTC

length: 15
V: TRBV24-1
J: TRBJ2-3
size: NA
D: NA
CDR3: CATGGRMGGTDTQYF
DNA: TGTGCCACCGGAGGGAGGATGGGGGGCACAGATACGCAGTATTTT

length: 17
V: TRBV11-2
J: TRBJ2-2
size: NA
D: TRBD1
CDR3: CASSLNRDRARVGELFF
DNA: TGTGCCAGCAGCTTAAACCGGGACAGGGCACGAGTTGGGGAGCTGTTTTTT

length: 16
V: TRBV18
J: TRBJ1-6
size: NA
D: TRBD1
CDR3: CASSPVPTGENSPLHF
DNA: TGTGCCAGCTCTCCGGTACCGACAGGGGAAAATTCACCCCTCCACTTT

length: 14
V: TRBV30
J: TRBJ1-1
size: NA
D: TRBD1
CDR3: CAWSVRAGGTEAFF
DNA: TGTGCCTGGAGTGTACGCGCAGGGGGGACTGAAGCTTTCTTT

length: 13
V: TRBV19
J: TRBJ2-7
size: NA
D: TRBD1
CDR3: CASSTQTGGEQYF
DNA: TGTGCCAGTAGTACCCAAACAGGGGGCGAGCAGTACTTC

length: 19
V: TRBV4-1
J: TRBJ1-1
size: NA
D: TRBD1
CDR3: CASSQTRTGFGALNTEAFF
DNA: TGCGCCAGCAGCCAGACCCGGACAGGGTTTGGCGCCCTGAACACTGAAGCTTTCTTT

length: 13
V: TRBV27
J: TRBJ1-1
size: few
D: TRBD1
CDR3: CASDNGQGTEAFF
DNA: TGTGCCAGCGACAACGGACAGGGAACTGAAGCTTTCTTT

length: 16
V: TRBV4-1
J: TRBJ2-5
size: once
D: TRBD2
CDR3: CASSHPGLAGLETQYF
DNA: TGCGCCAGCAGCCACCCTGGACTAGCGGGATTAGAGACCCAGTACTTC

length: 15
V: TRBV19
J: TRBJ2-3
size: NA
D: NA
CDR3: CASSLARRGTDTQYF
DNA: TGTGCCAGTAGTTTAGCGCGTCGGGGCACAGATACGCAGTATTTT

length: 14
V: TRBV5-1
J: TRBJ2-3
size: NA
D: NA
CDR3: CASSLENREDTQYF
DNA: TGCGCCAGCAGCTTGGAGAACAGGGAGGATACGCAGTATTTT

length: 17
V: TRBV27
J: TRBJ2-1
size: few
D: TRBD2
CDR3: CASSLGGGTSGNKEQFF
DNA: TGTGCCAGCAGTTTGGGGGGCGGGACTAGCGGAAATAAGGAGCAGTTCTTC

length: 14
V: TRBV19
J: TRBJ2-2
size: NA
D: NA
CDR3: CASSRRENTGELFF
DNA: TGTGCCAGTAGTAGGCGGGAGAACACCGGGGAGCTGTTTTTT

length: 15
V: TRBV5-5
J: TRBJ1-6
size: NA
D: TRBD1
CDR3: CASSSWTGSNSPLHF
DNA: TGTGCCAGCAGCTCCTGGACAGGAAGCAATTCACCCCTCCACTTT

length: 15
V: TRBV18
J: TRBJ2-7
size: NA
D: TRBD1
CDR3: CASSKRTGNSYEQYF
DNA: TGTGCCAGCTCAAAGAGGACAGGAAACTCCTACGAGCAGTACTTC

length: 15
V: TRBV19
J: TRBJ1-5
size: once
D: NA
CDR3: CASKAGGGSNQPQHF
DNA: TGTGCCAGTAAGGCAGGCGGGGGTAGCAATCAGCCCCAGCATTTT

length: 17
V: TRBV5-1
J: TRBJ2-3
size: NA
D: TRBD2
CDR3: CASSLAYSGTSVDTQYF
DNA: TGCGCCAGCAGCTTGGCCTACTCCGGGACTAGCGTGGATACGCAGTATTTT

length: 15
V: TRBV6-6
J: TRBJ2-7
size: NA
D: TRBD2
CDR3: CASSYRGSRIYEQYF
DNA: TGTGCCAGCAGTTATCGCGGGAGCCGGATCTACGAGCAGTACTTC

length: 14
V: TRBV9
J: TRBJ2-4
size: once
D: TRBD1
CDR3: CASSEETGVNIQYF
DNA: TGTGCCAGCAGCGAGGAGACAGGGGTAAACATTCAGTACTTC

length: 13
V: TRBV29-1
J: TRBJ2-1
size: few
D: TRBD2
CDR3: CSGEAGGYNEQFF
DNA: TGCAGCGGCGAAGCGGGGGGTTACAATGAGCAGTTCTTC

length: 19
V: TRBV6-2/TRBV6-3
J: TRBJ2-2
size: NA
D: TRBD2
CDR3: CASSFPIGLAGGYTGELFF
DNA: TGTGCCAGCAGTTTCCCTATCGGACTAGCGGGGGGATACACCGGGGAGCTGTTTTTT

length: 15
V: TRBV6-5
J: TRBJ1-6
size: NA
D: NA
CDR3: CASSPLSRGNSPLHF
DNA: TGTGCCAGCAGTCCCTTATCCCGGGGGAATTCACCCCTCCACTTT

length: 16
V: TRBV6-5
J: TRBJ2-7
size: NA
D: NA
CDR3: CASSYSQVGASYEQYF
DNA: TGTGCCAGCAGTTACTCGCAGGTAGGGGCCTCCTACGAGCAGTACTTC

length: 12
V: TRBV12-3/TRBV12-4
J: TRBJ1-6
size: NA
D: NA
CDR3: CASSHTDSPLHF
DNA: TGTGCCAGCAGCCACACCGATTCACCCCTCCACTTT

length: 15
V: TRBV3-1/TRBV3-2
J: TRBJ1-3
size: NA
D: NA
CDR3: CASSPQGRSGNTIYF
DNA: TGTGCCAGCAGCCCCCAGGGGAGATCTGGAAACACCATATATTTT